This TCR beta chain derives from a study of Ad26.COV2.S vaccination and SARS-CoV-2 variants. Turning to the study itself: The Ad26.COV2.S arm of the COV1001 trial was where the donor was placed.

The ends lost 4 bases at V and 9 bases at J; junction bases unmatched: 11. The CDR3 has 15 residues. Germline V gives CDR1 SGHNT, CDR2 YYREEE (reference sequence). Indicated treatment: some 20 received Ad26.COV2.S at low or high dose, single or two shots; several received placebo; per-sample allocation not given. Each sample was drawn 63 days after the first injection (of vaccine or placebo). Based in Boston, the donor was an adult of 18-55 years. The shot given was an Ad26 vector that makes Wuhan-strain SARS-CoV-2 spike. Libraries were prepared by immunoSEQ multiplex PCR; TCRdb keeps only in-frame clonotypes and omits some of them. The data contain hundreds of thousands of clones, about four fifths of them singletons.

V usage is TRBV5-4 and J usage is TRBJ2-7; TRBD2 matches at 12 bases. This sample comprised peripheral blood, obtained in a trial of Ad26.COV2.S vaccine versus placebo. This sequence was found in a person aged 18-60 years who received the Ad26.COV2.S COVID-19 vaccine or a placebo. CDR3 coding DNA: TGTGCCAGCAGCGCGGCGGCGACTAGCGGGAGAACGCAGTACTTC. It translates to CASSAAATSGRTQYF.